These 26 T cell receptor beta chains came from one sample sequenced in a study of PD-L1 blockade in urothelial cancer. Described time point: pretreatment peripheral blood. The repertoire was sequenced with immunoSEQ multiplex PCR; TCRdb's copy has only in-frame clones and lacks some. The top ten clones hold approximately 10% of a sample with roughly 77,000 clones, less than 90% of them seen once. Sample: PBMCs, taken around atezolizumab (anti-PD-L1) treatment. Source of these receptors: a woman in her seventies with urothelial cancer.

V is TRBV2 and J is TRBJ1-1; 9 nucleotides agree with TRBD1. The CDR3 is made up of 14 amino acids. V shed 6 bases, J shed 4 bases, and the junction held 6 bases outside the gene matches. From germline, CDR1 is SNHLY and CDR2 FYNNEI. CDR3 sequence: CASRNRGRGTEAFF. CDR3 coding DNA: TGTGCCAGCAGGAACAGGGGGCGTGGCACTGAAGCTTTCTTT.

This clone was seen just once. CDR3 loop: CASSLRGGGTQETQYF. The CDR3 DNA sequence: TGTGCCAGCAGCTTGAGAGGGGGGGGCACCCAAGAGACCCAGTACTTC. V gene TRBV7-9 combines with J gene TRBJ2-5, with D possibly matching TRBD2 (7 bases). This CDR3 has 16 residues. CDR1 and CDR2 (germline): SEHNR, FQNEAQ (reference sequence). Deletions cut 3 bases from V and 1 base from J, with 15 bases between.

The chain employs TRBV20-1 and TRBJ1-1; D unclear. This CDR3 has 11 amino acids. Per germline, CDR1 DFQATT and CDR2 SNEGSKA (reference sequence). V lost 6 bases and J lost 2, with 7 bases in between. CDR3 protein: CSARPNTEAFF. CDR3 nucleotide sequence: TGCAGTGCGAGGCCTAACACTGAAGCTTTCTTT.

The chain is built from TRBV11-3 and TRBJ2-1; maybe TRBD1 (6 bases). The CDR3 covers 13 residues. V shed 5 bases and J shed 11 bases, with 16 bases lying between them. The V gene's germline CDR1 is SGHNT and CDR2 YENEEA. The CDR3 here is CASSPNAGQKQFF. CDR3 sequence (DNA): TGTGCCAGCAGCCCAAACGCAGGACAGAAGCAGTTCTTC.

This clone was counted at least ten times. Here the CDR3 DNA reads TGTGCCTGGAGCGCAGGGACACCTAATCAGCCCCAGCATTTT. Translated: CAWSAGTPNQPQHF. This chain links TRBV30 with TRBJ1-5, with D maybe TRBD1 (6 bases). The germline gives CDR1 GTSNPN, CDR2 SVGIG (reference sequence). Trimming stripped 3 bases from V and 4 bases from J, with 13 bases between. This CDR3 has 14 amino acids.

This chain joins TRBV5-6 and TRBJ1-1; 7 bases align to TRBD1. J lost 11 bases, V lost 4 bases, and 5 bases had no gene match. Germline CDR1 and CDR2: SGHDT and YYEEEE. The CDR3 runs to 11 residues. DNA of the CDR3: TGTGCCAGCAGCGACGAGGGGGCGGCTTTCTTT. This gives the protein CASSDEGAAFF.

The chain recombines TRBV6-5 with TRBJ2-5; D unresolved. Germline V gene lookup returns CDR1 MNHEY and CDR2 SVGAGI. The germline V and J ends were trimmed by 6 bases and 11 bases, with 16 bases remaining between them. CDR3 size: 12 residues. CDR3 bases: TGTGCCAGCAGCCAACCCCCCTTGGAGCAGTACTTC. It yields the protein CASSQPPLEQYF.

This clone was observed once. The chain has TRBV28 and TRBJ1-1; D remains unclear. Per the germline V gene, CDR1 is MDHEN and CDR2 is SYDVKM. The V end lost 7 bases, the J end lost 4 bases, and 10 bases lay between the germline ends. This CDR3 is built from 12 residues. The CDR3, as DNA: TGTGCCAGCAACACAGCGGGCACTGAAGCTTTCTTT. It codes for CASNTAGTEAFF.

J is TRBJ2-3 and V is TRBV5-1; 10 bases agree with TRBD1. Trimming removed 9 bases from V and 6 bases from J; junction bases left unmatched: 10. The CDR3 covers 14 residues. The germline V gene has CDR1 SGHRS and CDR2 YFSETQ. CDR3 bases: TGCGCCATCTCGACAGGGGGCGCAGGGGATACGCAGTATTTT. Translating it yields CAISTGGAGDTQYF.

The V call is TRBV4-2, the J call TRBJ2-4; D is unclear. CDR1 is LGHNA, CDR2 YNFKEQ, per germline. V was pared by 0 bases and J by 0 bases, with 15 bases between. This CDR3 is built from 18 residues. For the CDR3, the DNA is TGTGCCAGCAGCCAAGATGGTCCGATGACTCTAGCCAAAAACATTCAGTACTTC. Its translation is CASSQDGPMTLAKNIQYF.

This chain joins TRBV7-2 and TRBJ2-7; possible D gene TRBD2, 6 bases. This CDR3 comprises 14 residues. The germline V gene has CDR1 SGHTA and CDR2 FQGNSA. V was shortened by 0 bases and J by 7 bases, with 13 bases between the two germline ends. The CDR3 loop is CASSLAGRASEQYF. CDR3 in DNA: TGTGCCAGCAGCTTAGCCGGGAGAGCGTCAGAGCAGTACTTC.

In its sample, this clone was seen a few times. The chain combines TRBV5-1 with TRBJ1-1; D not certain. Germline-derived CDR1 and CDR2 are SGHRS and YFSETQ. V shed 4 bases and J shed 1 base, with 14 bases lying between them. The CDR3 is made up of 15 amino acids. The CDR3 loop reads CASSPSFYGNTEAFF. CDR3 DNA sequence: TGCGCCAGCAGCCCGTCTTTCTATGGGAACACTGAAGCTTTCTTT.

This clone was observed once. CDR3 DNA: TGCGCCAGCAGCCGGTTGACAGAGAACACCGGGGAGCTGTTTTTT. It specifies CASSRLTENTGELFF. The chain employs TRBV4-1 and TRBJ2-2; D might be TRBD1 (5 bases). Trimming cost V 4 bases and J 1 base, with 10 bases left between them. The CDR3 is 15 amino acids. In germline, CDR1 is MGHRA, CDR2 YSYEKL.

The CDR3 sequence: CASSDGPRYGYTF. CDR3 in DNA: TGTGCCAGCAGTGATGGTCCGAGATATGGCTACACCTTC. The chain recombines TRBV6-1 with TRBJ1-2; D gene ambiguous. The V end was cut by 3 bases, the J end by 5 bases, with 10 bases between. The CDR3 is made up of 13 amino acids. The germline gives CDR1 MNHNS, CDR2 SASEGT.

The chain employs TRBV7-3 and TRBJ2-1; 9 nucleotides agree with TRBD1. Germline loops: CDR1 SGHTA, CDR2 FQGTGA. The CDR3 totals 13 residues. J gave up 1 base and V 8 bases, and 0 bases lay outside the gene matches. The CDR3 DNA follows: TGTGCCAGCGGACAGGGGTCCTACAATGAGCAGTTCTTC. Translating it yields CASGQGSYNEQFF.

The DNA for the CDR3 is TGTGCCAGTAGTACAACCTTACGTGGAGGTGGAAACACCATATATTTT. It is translated as CASSTTLRGGGNTIYF. The V gene is TRBV19, the J gene TRBJ1-3; D ambiguous. The CDR3 runs to 16 residues. CDR1 and CDR2 from the germline V gene are LNHDA and SQIVND (reference sequence). V was pared by 4 bases and J by 3 bases, with 16 bases between.

The rearrangement uses TRBV19 and TRBJ2-2; 8 bases line up with TRBD2. Germline V lookup: CDR1 LNHDA, CDR2 SQIVND (reference sequence). V was clipped by 9 bases and J by 1 base; unmatched bases: 10. The CDR3 has 16 amino acids. The CDR3 loop is CASVPREGLNTGELFF. CDR3 DNA: TGTGCCAGCGTACCCCGGGAGGGACTGAACACCGGGGAGCTGTTTTTT.

This clone was seen more than once but under ten times. The chain is built from TRBV11-1 and TRBJ2-7; TRBD2 matches at 9 bases. V trimming: 5 bases; J trimming: 7 bases; junction bases outside the gene matches: 9. This CDR3 contains 14 residues. Germline loops: CDR1 SGHAT, CDR2 FQDESV (reference sequence). The CDR3 DNA reads TGTGCCAGCAGCCCCCCCTGGCGGGAGGGAGAGCAGTACTTC. Amino acids: CASSPPWREGEQYF.

The chain's CDR3 is CASSGNSGTVPYGYTF. The CDR3 DNA sequence: TGTGCCAGCAGCGGCAACTCCGGGACAGTCCCCTATGGCTACACCTTC. The V call is TRBV13, the J call TRBJ1-2; 7 nucleotides align to TRBD1. CDR1 and CDR2 from the germline V gene are PRHDT and FYEKMQ (reference sequence). J lost 4 bases, V lost 5 bases, and 13 bases had no gene match. The CDR3 sequence is 16 residues long.

The table lists this clone with a count of one. V gene TRBV7-2 combines with J gene TRBJ2-4; no clear D. There are 12 residues in the CDR3. Trimming took off 5 bases at V and 11 bases at J, with 13 bases between the two ends. Germline CDR1 is SGHTA and CDR2 is FQGNSA. This chain's CDR3 is CASSPELVVQYF. The CDR3, as DNA: TGTGCCAGCAGCCCGGAGTTGGTGGTTCAGTACTTC.

V gene TRBV7-8 combines with J gene TRBJ2-7; D is possibly TRBD1 (5 bases). V lost 7 bases, J lost 2 bases, and 15 bases lay in between. Germline loops: CDR1 SGHVS, CDR2 FQNEAQ. The CDR3 extends over 14 amino acids. In nucleotides, the CDR3 is TGTGCCAGCAAGAAAGAACAGGCCGCCTACGAGCAGTACTTC. This codes for CASKKEQAAYEQYF.

This clone was observed a few times. V and J are TRBV4-3 and TRBJ2-1; 8 nucleotides agree with TRBD2. CDR1 is LGHNA, CDR2 YSLEER, per germline. The CDR3 loop spans 16 amino acids. V trimming: 4 bases; J trimming: 0 bases; junction bases outside the gene matches: 5. CDR3 sequence reads: CASSRSSGSSYNEQFF. The CDR3 coding sequence is TGCGCCAGCAGCCGATCAAGCGGGAGCTCCTACAATGAGCAGTTCTTC.

The CDR3 loop reads CSAPTGRAFF. CDR3 nucleotides: TGCAGTGCCCCGACAGGGAGAGCTTTCTTT. The chain uses TRBV20-1 and TRBJ1-1; 7 bases line up with TRBD1. V was pared by 6 bases and J by 10 bases, with 5 bases of the junction left unmatched. This CDR3 contains 10 residues. Germline V gene sequence: CDR1 DFQATT, CDR2 SNEGSKA (reference sequence).

The V and J genes are TRBV18 and TRBJ2-3; D is unresolved. Trimming cost V 0 bases and J 1 base, with 8 bases left between them. Germline values: CDR1 KGHSH, CDR2 LQKENI. This CDR3 has 15 amino acids. Here the CDR3 reads CASSPPGMGTDTQYF. The CDR3 DNA is TGTGCCAGCTCACCACCGGGCATGGGCACAGATACGCAGTATTTT.

V gene TRBV5-1 combines with J gene TRBJ1-3, with a weak D call TRBD1 (5 bases). V gave up 0 bases and J gave up 0 bases, with 10 bases separating them. CDR3 length: 16 residues. The germline V gene encodes CDR1 SGHRS and CDR2 YFSETQ. CDR3 region: CASSLGGSRSGNTIYF. CDR3 nucleotide sequence: TGCGCCAGCAGCTTGGGGGGCAGCCGCTCTGGAAACACCATATATTTT.

J is TRBJ1-1 and V is TRBV18, with D perhaps TRBD1 (5 bases). The CDR3 sequence is 19 residues long. Germline loops: CDR1 KGHSH, CDR2 LQKENI. Trimming took off 3 bases at V and 0 bases at J, with 23 bases between the two ends. For the CDR3, the DNA is TGTGCCAGCTCACCGGGACTTTTTTCCTTACCCGGGATGAACACTGAAGCTTTCTTT. It specifies CASSPGLFSLPGMNTEAFF.